These T cell receptor beta chains were read from a single sample in a study of T cell repertoires in cytomegalovirus infection. TCRdb ran MiXCR on the reads and lists one entry per CDR3 protein. The table shows about 260,000 distinct CDR3 sequences, with 8% to 9.5% occurring only once. Sequencing was performed on PBMCs. The origin of the receptors is a human donor in good health (CMV status not recorded). Some clones in this sample may be carry-over from other donors' samples. Each CDR3 is given with its conserved first and last residue. A D gene is named only where the DNA matches it firmly. Part of the rows lack a size; the others show once, few, many or a class for expanded clones.

j_gene	v_gene	abundance	d_gene	CDR3aa	CDR3nt
TRBJ2-1	TRBV28	few	TRBD2	CASGLTSGRPNEQFF	TGTGCCAGCGGCCTGACTAGCGGGAGACCGAATGAGCAGTTCTTC
TRBJ2-4	TRBV29-1	few	.	CSVEKRVAWFPKNIQYF	TGCAGCGTTGAAAAAAGGGTGGCCTGGTTTCCCAAAAACATTCAGTACTTC
TRBJ1-1	TRBV7-2	many	TRBD1	CASTAGGRVNTEAFF	TGTGCCAGCACCGCAGGGGGCAGGGTAAACACTGAAGCTTTCTTT
TRBJ2-2	TRBV2	few	.	CASSGRERTGELFF	TGTGCCAGCAGTGGCCGGGAGCGAACCGGGGAGCTGTTTTTT
TRBJ2-7	TRBV6-2/TRBV6-3	many	TRBD1	CASRHSTGQNSNEQYF	TGTGCCAGCAGACATTCTACGGGACAGAACTCGAACGAGCAGTACTTC
TRBJ2-2	TRBV7-6	many	TRBD1	CASSFGTGITGELFF	TGTGCCAGCAGCTTTGGGACAGGGATCACCGGGGAGCTGTTTTTT
TRBJ2-1	TRBV20-1	.	TRBD2	CSAAGTSGYNEQFF	TGCAGTGCTGCCGGGACTAGCGGCTACAATGAGCAGTTCTTC
TRBJ1-1	TRBV7-6	many	TRBD1	CASSLGQGSLGTEAFF	TGTGCCAGCAGCTTAGGACAGGGATCGTTGGGCACTGAAGCTTTCTTT
TRBJ2-2	TRBV7-2	many	.	CASSSGLRPGELFF	TGTGCCAGCAGCTCCGGACTGCGCCCCGGGGAGCTGTTTTTT
TRBJ2-3	TRBV11-2	many	TRBD1	CASRTSDRADTQYF	TGTGCCAGCAGGACCTCGGACAGGGCAGATACGCAGTATTTT
TRBJ2-1	TRBV7-2	few	TRBD2	CASSGGLAEWGQFF	TGTGCCAGCAGCGGGGGACTAGCGGAGTGGGGCCAGTTCTTC
TRBJ1-6	TRBV5-3	few	TRBD1	CASSLMVQGDSPLHF	TGTGCCAGCAGCTTGATGGTGCAGGGGGACTCACCCCTCCACTTT
TRBJ2-5	TRBV19	.	TRBD2	CASSMVPSGSGETQYF	TGTGCCAGTAGTATGGTCCCTAGCGGGAGCGGTGAGACCCAGTACTTC
TRBJ1-4	TRBV7-2	many	TRBD1	CASSLAAGGREKLFF	TGTGCCAGCAGCTTAGCGGCAGGGGGACGGGAAAAACTGTTTTTT
TRBJ2-1	TRBV7-9	many	TRBD1	CASSPHPGQPQSEQFF	TGTGCCAGCAGCCCTCACCCGGGACAGCCACAAAGTGAGCAGTTCTTC
TRBJ1-2	TRBV7-8	many	.	CASSATGIGGGYTF	TGTGCCAGCAGCGCCACAGGGATAGGAGGAGGCTACACCTTC
TRBJ1-5	TRBV12-3/TRBV12-4	.	.	CASSLGLQSSLPQHF	TGTGCCAGCAGTTTGGGGCTACAAAGCAGTCTGCCCCAGCATTTT
TRBJ2-2	TRBV7-6	many	.	CASSQTGGRELFF	TGTGCCAGCAGCCAGACAGGAGGCCGGGAGCTGTTTTTT
TRBJ1-2	TRBV7-2	many	.	CASRPRSNYGYTF	TGTGCCAGCAGGCCGCGGAGTAACTATGGCTACACCTTC
TRBJ1-3	TRBV2	few	.	CASWTVISGNTIYF	TGTGCCAGCTGGACGGTTATCTCTGGAAACACCATATATTTT